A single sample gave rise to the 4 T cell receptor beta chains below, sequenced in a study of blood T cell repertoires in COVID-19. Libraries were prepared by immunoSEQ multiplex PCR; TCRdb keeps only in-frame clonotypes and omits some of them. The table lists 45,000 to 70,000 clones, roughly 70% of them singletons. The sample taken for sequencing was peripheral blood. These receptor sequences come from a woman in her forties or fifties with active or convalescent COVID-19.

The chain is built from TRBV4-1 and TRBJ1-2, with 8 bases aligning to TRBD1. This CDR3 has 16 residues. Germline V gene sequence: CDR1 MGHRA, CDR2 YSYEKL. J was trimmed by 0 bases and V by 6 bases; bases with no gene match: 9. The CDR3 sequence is CASRPRGRKANYGYTF. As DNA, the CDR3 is TGCGCCAGCAGGCCCAGGGGGCGAAAAGCTAACTATGGCTACACCTTC.

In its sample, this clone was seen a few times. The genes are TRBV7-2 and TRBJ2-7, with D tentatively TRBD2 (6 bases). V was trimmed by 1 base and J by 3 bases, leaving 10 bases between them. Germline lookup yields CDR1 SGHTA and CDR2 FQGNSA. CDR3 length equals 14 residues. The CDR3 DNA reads TGTGCCAGCAGCTTAGTCGCGGGGAACTACGAGCAGTACTTC. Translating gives CASSLVAGNYEQYF.

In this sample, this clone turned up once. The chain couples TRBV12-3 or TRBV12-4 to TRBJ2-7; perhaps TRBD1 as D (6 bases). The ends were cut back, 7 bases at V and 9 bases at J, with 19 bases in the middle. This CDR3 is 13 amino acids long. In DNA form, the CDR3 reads TGTGCCAGCAACAGGGACGGCGTTTCTCCGCAGTACTTC. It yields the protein CASNRDGVSPQYF.

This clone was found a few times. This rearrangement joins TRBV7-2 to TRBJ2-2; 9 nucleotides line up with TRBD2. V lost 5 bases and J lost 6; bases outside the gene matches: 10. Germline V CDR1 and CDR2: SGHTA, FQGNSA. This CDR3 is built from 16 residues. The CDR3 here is CASSLSGGRAPGELFF. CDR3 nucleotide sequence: TGTGCCAGCAGCCTCTCAGGCGGGAGGGCCCCCGGGGAGCTGTTTTTT.